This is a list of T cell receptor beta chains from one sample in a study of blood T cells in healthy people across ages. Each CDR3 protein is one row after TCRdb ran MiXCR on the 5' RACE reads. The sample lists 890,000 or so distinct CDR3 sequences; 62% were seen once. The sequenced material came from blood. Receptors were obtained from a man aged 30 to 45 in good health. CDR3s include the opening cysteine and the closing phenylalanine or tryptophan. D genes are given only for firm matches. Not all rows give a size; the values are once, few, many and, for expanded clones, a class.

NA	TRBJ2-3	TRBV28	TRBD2	CASSFPASGRGSTDTQYF	TGTGCCAGCAGTTTTCCAGCTAGCGGGAGGGGAAGCACAGATACGCAGTATTTT
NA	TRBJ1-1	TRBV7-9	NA	CASSPIHTEAFF	TGTGCCAGCAGCCCGATTCACACTGAAGCTTTCTTT
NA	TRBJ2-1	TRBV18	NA	CASSLRRASSYNEQFF	TGTGCCAGCTCCCTCCGCCGGGCAAGCTCCTACAATGAGCAGTTCTTC
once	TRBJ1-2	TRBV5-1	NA	CASSPGGQATNYGYTF	TGCGCCAGCAGCCCGGGGGGGCAGGCCACTAACTATGGCTACACCTTC
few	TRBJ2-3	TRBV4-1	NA	CASSQGRSAATDTQYF	TGCGCCAGCAGCCAAGGTAGGAGCGCTGCAACAGATACGCAGTATTTT
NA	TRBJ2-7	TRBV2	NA	CASSPMQGPYEQYF	TGTGCCAGCAGTCCCATGCAGGGTCCCTACGAGCAGTACTTC
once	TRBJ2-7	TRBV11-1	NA	CVSSFRGLTYEQYF	TGTGTCAGCAGCTTCCGGGGCCTAACCTACGAGCAGTACTTC
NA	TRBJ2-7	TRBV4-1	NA	CASSPRQDSYEQYF	TGCGCCAGCAGTCCAAGACAGGACTCTTACGAGCAGTACTTC
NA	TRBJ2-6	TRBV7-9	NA	CASSSLAGANVLTF	TGTGCCAGCAGTTCCCTAGCTGGGGCCAACGTCCTGACTTTC
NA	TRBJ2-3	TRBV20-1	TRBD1	CSARTGGVDTQYF	TGCAGTGCCAGGACAGGGGGCGTAGATACGCAGTATTTT
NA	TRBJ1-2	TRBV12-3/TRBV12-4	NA	CASRPRGGSYGYTF	TGTGCCAGCAGGCCTAGGGGAGGTTCATATGGCTACACCTTC
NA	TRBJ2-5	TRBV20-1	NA	CSAGHGTPQETQYF	TGCAGTGCGGGACACGGGACTCCCCAAGAGACCCAGTACTTC
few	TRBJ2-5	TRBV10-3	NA	CAISEFRESETQYF	TGTGCCATCAGTGAGTTTCGGGAGTCAGAGACCCAGTACTTC
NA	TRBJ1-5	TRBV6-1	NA	CASSDISLNQPQHF	TGTGCCAGCAGTGACATAAGCCTTAATCAGCCCCAGCATTTT
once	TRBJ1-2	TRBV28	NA	CATSRLYGYTF	TGTGCCACTTCTAGGCTCTATGGCTACACCTTC
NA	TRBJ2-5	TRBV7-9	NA	CASSLTGVNNEQYF	TGTGCCAGCAGCTTAACCGGGGTTAACAATGAGCAGTACTTC
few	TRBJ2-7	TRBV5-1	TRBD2	CASSYGGSGGYEQYF	TGCGCCAGCAGCTACGGGGGTAGCGGGGGCTACGAGCAGTACTTC
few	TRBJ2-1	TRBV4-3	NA	CASSQSVTRGNEQFF	TGCGCCAGCAGCCAATCGGTGACCCGCGGCAATGAGCAGTTCTTC
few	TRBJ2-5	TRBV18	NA	CASSPDRKETQYF	TGTGCCAGCTCACCGGACCGAAAAGAGACCCAGTACTTC
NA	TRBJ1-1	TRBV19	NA	CASSGTGRRTEAFF	TGTGCCAGTAGTGGTACAGGGAGGCGGACTGAAGCTTTCTTT
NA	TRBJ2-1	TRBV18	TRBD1	CASSARTGRDNEQFF	TGTGCCAGCTCAGCCCGGACAGGGCGGGACAATGAGCAGTTCTTC
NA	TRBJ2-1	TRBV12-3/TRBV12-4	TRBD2	CASSLGELAGISEQFF	TGTGCCAGCAGTTTAGGAGAACTAGCGGGTATCAGTGAGCAGTTCTTC
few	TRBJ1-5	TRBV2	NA	CASSEMAGNQPQHF	TGTGCCAGCAGTGAAATGGCGGGCAATCAGCCCCAGCATTTT
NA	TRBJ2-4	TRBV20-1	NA	CSARGQSKNIQYF	TGCAGTGCTAGGGGGCAGTCCAAAAACATTCAGTACTTC